The 25 T cell receptor beta chains presented below share a single source sample, sequenced in a study of blood T cell repertoires in COVID-19. TCRdb keeps only in-frame clones here, not all; method: immunoSEQ multiplex PCR. Here the sample spans 90,000 to 150,000 clones, 80% to 90% being singletons. Sample: peripheral blood. These receptors were collected from a man in his 70s with active or convalescent COVID-19.

CDR3 sequence: CASSKGPAGAEQYF. CDR3 DNA sequence: TGTGCCAGCAGCAAAGGCCCAGCGGGGGCCGAGCAGTACTTC. This chain uses TRBV21-1 with TRBJ2-7; TRBD2 is the table's D call, not checked against the DNA. TRBV21-1 is described as a pseudogene. CDR3 length: 14 amino acids.

The chain employs TRBV19 and TRBJ1-5, with 10 bases lining up with TRBD1. CDR1 LNHDA and CDR2 SQIVND come from the germline V gene (reference sequence). The CDR3 covers 16 residues. J was trimmed by 5 bases and V by 4 bases; bases with no gene match: 8. CDR3 bases: TGTGCCAGTAGTACGCGGGACAGGGGCTTGGATCAGCCCCAGCATTTT. Its translation: CASSTRDRGLDQPQHF. Full variable domain (rest looked up from reference TRBV19 and TRBJ1-5): DGGITQSPKYLFRKEGQNVTLSCEQNLNHDAMYWYRQDPGQGLRLIYYSQIVNDFQKGDIAEGYSVSREKKESFPLTVTSAQKNPTAFYLCASSTRDRGLDQPQHFGDGTRLSIL.

This clone was found once. V and J are TRBV29-1 and TRBJ2-3; 9 bases are shared with TRBD2. V was clipped by 8 bases and J by 2 bases; unmatched bases: 8. The CDR3 spans 14 residues. Germline V gene data show CDR1 as SQVTM and CDR2 as ANQGSEA. CDR3 residues: CSLAIAGATDTQYF. The CDR3 DNA follows: TGCAGCCTCGCAATAGCGGGAGCCACAGATACGCAGTATTTT.

This chain joins TRBV6-5 and TRBJ2-7; unclear D gene. This CDR3 is 16 amino acids long. CDR1 and CDR2 from the germline V gene are MNHEY and SVGAGI. V was pared by 1 base and J by 3 bases, with 16 bases between. The CDR3 reads CASSYLRKDLVYEQYF. DNA of the CDR3: TGTGCCAGCAGTTACTTGAGGAAAGATTTAGTCTACGAGCAGTACTTC.

The chain joins TRBV29-1 to TRBJ1-1, with a possible D match to TRBD1 (6 bases). Germline V gives CDR1 SQVTM, CDR2 ANQGSEA. Trimming took off 7 bases at V and 6 bases at J, with 15 bases between the two ends. The CDR3 spans 12 residues. The DNA of the CDR3 is TGCAGCGGTCTCCGGGGGGGCCCTGAAGCTTTCTTT. Its translation is CSGLRGGPEAFF.

CDR3 coding DNA: TGTGCCAGCAGCCTAGCGGGTTTCTCCTACGAGCAGTACTTC. Translated: CASSLAGFSYEQYF. The chain uses TRBV27 and TRBJ2-7, with TRBD2 identical over 8 bases. This CDR3 has 14 amino acids. Germline trimming cut 6 bases from V and 0 bases from J; bases unmatched to any gene: 4. Germline loops: CDR1 MNHEY, CDR2 SMNVEV (reference sequence).

The rearrangement links TRBV30 to TRBJ1-1, with D hard to call. Germline V gene data show CDR1 as GTSNPN and CDR2 as SVGIG (reference sequence). CDR3 length: 15 amino acids. Trimming stripped 0 bases from V and 3 bases from J, with 14 bases between. The CDR3 DNA reads as TGTGCCTGGAGTGTACTGAGGACTGGAGACACTGAAGCTTTCTTT. It is translated as CAWSVLRTGDTEAFF.

V is TRBV5-1 and J is TRBJ2-5; 7 bases are a match to TRBD1. This CDR3 spans 15 amino acids. The junction had 8 bases not matched to a gene; V was cut back by 4 bases and J by 2 bases. Looked up from germline, CDR1 is SGHRS and CDR2 is YFSETQ. The CDR3 is CASSPTGQPQETQYF. In DNA, the CDR3 is TGCGCCAGCAGCCCCACGGGACAGCCACAAGAGACCCAGTACTTC. The full variable domain, rest sourced from reference TRBV5-1 and TRBJ2-5, is KAGVTQTPRYLIKTRGQQVTLSCSPISGHRSVSWYQQTPGQGLQFLFEYFSETQRNKGNFPGRFSGRQFSNSRSEMNVSTLELGDSALYLCASSPTGQPQETQYFGPGTRLLVL.

The rearrangement uses TRBV28 and TRBJ1-5; possible D gene TRBD1, 6 bases. There are 16 residues in the CDR3. Trimming stripped 6 bases from V and 5 bases from J, with 20 bases between. CDR1 is MDHEN, CDR2 SYDVKM, per germline. The CDR3 spells CASRNGAGVKYQPQHF. The CDR3 nucleotides read TGTGCCAGCAGAAATGGGGCAGGGGTAAAATATCAGCCCCAGCATTTT.

The chain has TRBV19 and TRBJ1-5; 8 positions match TRBD1. V was pared by 5 bases and J by 4 bases, with 4 bases of the junction left unmatched. Germline loops: CDR1 LNHDA, CDR2 SQIVND (reference sequence). The CDR3 length is 14 residues. The CDR3 coding sequence is TGTGCCAGTAGTCAGGGGGCTTCGAATCAGCCCCAGCATTTT. Protein sequence: CASSQGASNQPQHF.

J is TRBJ1-2 and V is TRBV18; D is uncertain. This CDR3 comprises 13 residues. Trimming took 0 bases from V and 3 from J, leaving 5 bases between them. Germline CDR1 reads KGHSH; CDR2 reads LQKENI. The CDR3 nucleotides read TGTGCCAGCTCACCACCGAGTTACTATGGCTACACCTTC. Amino acid sequence: CASSPPSYYGYTF.

This clone is a singleton in its sample. The chain uses TRBV28 and TRBJ1-6, with D perhaps matching TRBD1 (6 bases). This CDR3 has 13 residues. Germline V gives CDR1 MDHEN, CDR2 SYDVKM. Trimming took off 5 bases at V and 8 bases at J, with 10 bases between the two ends. CDR3 residues: CASSPQGYSPLHF. CDR3 nucleotide sequence: TGTGCCAGCAGTCCACAGGGTTATTCACCCCTCCACTTT.

J is TRBJ2-2 and V is TRBV5-5, with 8 bases matching TRBD1. V shed 1 base and J 3 bases; nucleotides not matched to a gene: 5. This CDR3 comprises 16 residues. From germline, CDR1 is SGHKS and CDR2 YYEKEE (reference sequence). Here the CDR3 DNA reads TGTGCCAGCAGCTTGAGGCAGGGGGCGGACACCGGGGAGCTGTTTTTT. This translates into CASSLRQGADTGELFF. Full variable domain (outside the CDR3, taken from reference TRBV5-5 and TRBJ2-2): DAGVTQSPTHLIKTRGQQVTLRCSPISGHKSVSWYQQVLGQGPQFIFQYYEKEERGRGNFPDRFSARQFPNYSSELNVNALLLGDSALYLCASSLRQGADTGELFFGEGSRLTVL.

The chain has TRBV6-7 and TRBJ2-2; TRBD2 is a possible D gene (7 bases). TRBV6-7 is marked as an open reading frame, function uncertain. The CDR3 is made up of 14 amino acids. The V end was cut by 5 bases, the J end by 7 bases, with 14 bases between. The CDR3 is CASSKGGKVGELFF. The CDR3 DNA follows: TGTGCCAGCAGTAAGGGGGGGAAAGTCGGGGAGCTGTTTTTT.

This rearrangement joins TRBV6-6 to TRBJ1-1; TRBD1 matches at 9 bases. J was trimmed by 0 bases and V by 2 bases; bases with no gene match: 1. Germline CDR1 is MNHNY and CDR2 is SVGAGI (reference sequence). The CDR3 has 15 amino acids. CDR3 loop: CASSYDRGVNTEAFF. CDR3 nucleotides: TGTGCCAGCAGTTACGACAGGGGGGTGAACACTGAAGCTTTCTTT.

The CDR3 sequence: CAITSGMNTEAFF. The CDR3 bases are TGTGCCATCACATCAGGGATGAACACTGAAGCTTTCTTT. The genes are TRBV10-3 and TRBJ1-1, with D possibly TRBD1 on 5 matching bases. This CDR3 contains 13 residues. Germline V gene data show CDR1 as ENHRY and CDR2 as SYGVKD. The V and J ends lost 7 bases and 0 bases respectively, with 9 bases between them.

Only a few counts were recorded for this clone. V and J are TRBV2 and TRBJ1-4; 8 nucleotides line up with TRBD1. This CDR3 comprises 13 residues. Per germline, CDR1 SNHLY and CDR2 FYNNEI. Trimming took 5 bases from V and 8 from J; bases not matched to a gene: 4. In DNA form, the CDR3 reads TGTGCCAGCAGTCCGGACAGGGACGAAAAACTGTTTTTT. It specifies CASSPDRDEKLFF.

This rearrangement joins TRBV11-3 to TRBJ2-1, with D tentatively TRBD1 (6 bases). This CDR3 spans 15 amino acids. Trimming removed 3 bases from V and 6 bases from J, with 15 bases in between. In germline, CDR1 is SGHNT, CDR2 YENEEA. The CDR3 DNA is TGTGCCAGCAGCTTTACTGGGGGCCTTGGCAATGAGCAGTTCTTC. Its translation is CASSFTGGLGNEQFF.

The chain couples TRBV7-2 to TRBJ2-3, with D tentatively TRBD1 (6 bases). In germline, CDR1 is SGHTA, CDR2 FQGNSA. V lost 5 bases to trimming and J lost 0 bases, with 9 bases between them. This CDR3 has 14 residues. The CDR3 coding sequence is TGTGCCAGCAGCCCGCAGGGGAGCACAGATACGCAGTATTTT. Encoded protein: CASSPQGSTDTQYF.

The chain uses TRBV7-9 and TRBJ2-7; 7 bases match TRBD1. The V segment lost 3 bases and the J segment 5 bases; nucleotides outside the gene matches: 4. From germline, CDR1 is SEHNR and CDR2 FQNEAQ (reference sequence). The CDR3 has 13 residues. In DNA, the CDR3 is TGTGCCAGCAGCTTTGGACAGGCTAACGAGCAGTACTTC. Amino acids: CASSFGQANEQYF.

The chain uses TRBV28 and TRBJ2-1, with unresolved D. V was clipped by 8 bases and J by 6 bases, with 11 bases between them. The CDR3 runs 12 residues. Looked up from germline, CDR1 is MDHEN and CDR2 is SYDVKM. The CDR3 region is CASYSRANEQFF. For the CDR3, the DNA is TGTGCCAGCTATTCCCGAGCCAATGAGCAGTTCTTC.

The CDR3 is CASSPRDRSYEQYF. In nucleotides, the CDR3 is TGTGCCAGCTCACCACGGGACAGGAGCTACGAGCAGTACTTC. This chain joins TRBV18 and TRBJ2-7; TRBD1 aligns across 8 bases. The V and J ends lost 1 base and 3 bases, in that order; junction bases with no gene match: 2. Germline V gives CDR1 KGHSH, CDR2 LQKENI. The CDR3 contains 14 residues.

This rearrangement joins TRBV5-5 to TRBJ2-7, with 9 bases lining up with TRBD1. V shed 4 bases and J 4 bases; nucleotides not matched to a gene: 6. The CDR3 runs to 14 residues. Germline V CDR1 and CDR2: SGHKS, YYEKEE (reference sequence). The CDR3 DNA follows: TGTGCCAGCAGCGGGACAGGGTCTCGATACGAGCAGTACTTC. As protein: CASSGTGSRYEQYF.

The chain joins TRBV18 to TRBJ2-5; possibly TRBD1 for D (6 bases). The V gene's germline CDR1 is KGHSH and CDR2 LQKENI. This CDR3 is built from 14 residues. Trimming removed 6 bases at V and 3 bases at J, with 14 bases between. CDR3 nucleotides: TGTGCCAGCTCGCGAGGGACACAAGAAGAGACCCAGTACTTC. Translated, it gives CASSRGTQEETQYF.

This clone was seen ten or more times. This chain links TRBV28 with TRBJ2-3, with TRBD2 matching 9 bases. Trimming cost V 2 bases and J 6 bases; bases outside gene matches: 3. The CDR3 has 14 amino acids. The germline gives CDR1 MDHEN, CDR2 SYDVKM. The DNA of the CDR3 is TGTGCCAGCAGTTTAGGGCTAGCGGGGGATACGCAGTATTTT. It specifies CASSLGLAGDTQYF. Full variable domain (remainder filled in from reference TRBV28 and TRBJ2-3): DVKVTQSSRYLVKRTGEKVFLECVQDMDHENMFWYRQDPGLGLRLIYFSYDVKMKEKGDIPEGYSVSREKKERFSLILESASTNQTSMYLCASSLGLAGDTQYFGPGTRLTVL.